Sequencing of this TCR beta chain was carried out in a study of Ad26.COV2.S vaccination and SARS-CoV-2 variants. General study results and limits: Reportedly, after vaccination the spike-specific CD8+ and CD4+ T cell responses displayed substantial breadth.

The treatment here: 19 received Ad26.COV2.S at low or high dose, single or two shots; roughly five received placebo; per-sample allocation not given. Each sample was drawn 63 days after the first injection (of vaccine or placebo). An adult aged 18-55 years in Boston served as the donor. An Ad26 vector expressing Wuhan-strain SARS-CoV-2 spike constituted the vaccine. The method was immunoSEQ multiplex PCR; TCRdb's version includes in-frame clones alone and lacks a portion of them. Seen here are 350,000 to 500,000 clones, roughly 91% observed once, and the top ten hold about 4.4%. The CDR3 contains 16 residues. Germline V lookup: CDR1 SGHDT, CDR2 YYEEEE. The trim removed 1 base at V and 0 bases at J, leaving 4 bases unmatched. In the case of this clone: The target antigen is unknown.

This TCR came from a person between 18 and 65 years old who received the Ad26.COV2.S COVID-19 vaccine or a placebo. The sample here was peripheral blood, taken in a trial of Ad26.COV2.S vaccine versus placebo. This chain connects TRBV5-6 to TRBJ1-5; 7 bases line up with TRBD1. CDR3 protein: CASSLRTGLSNQPQHF. The CDR3 bases are TGTGCCAGCAGCTTGAGGACAGGTCTTAGCAATCAGCCCCAGCATTTT.